Listed below are T cell receptor beta chains from one sample, sequenced in a study of blood T cell repertoires in COVID-19. Profiled with immunoSEQ multiplex PCR; TCRdb holds only in-frame clones, not every one. The sample gives about 150,000 clones, less than 90% of which show up once; more than 2% is in the top ten. The sequenced sample consisted of peripheral blood. The receptor set was obtained from an older woman with acute or convalescent COVID-19. CDR3s include the opening cysteine and the closing phenylalanine or tryptophan. The D gene is left open where the match is weak. Size is stated for part of the rows, as once, few or many counts, or as a class when the clone is expanded.

v_gene: TRBV7-2; j_gene: TRBJ2-1; abundance: -; d_gene: TRBD2; CDR3aa: CASSLGPAGGDNEQFF; CDR3nt: TGTGCCAGCAGCTTAGGACCAGCGGGGGGGGACAATGAGCAGTTCTTC
v_gene: TRBV7-9; j_gene: TRBJ1-6; abundance: -; d_gene: -; CDR3aa: CASSLGTASPLHF; CDR3nt: TGTGCCAGCAGCTTAGGAACAGCCTCACCCCTCCACTTT
v_gene: TRBV6-2/TRBV6-3; j_gene: TRBJ1-1; abundance: few; d_gene: TRBD1; CDR3aa: CASSYSAQGDTEAFF; CDR3nt: TGTGCCAGCAGTTACTCTGCTCAGGGGGACACTGAAGCTTTCTTT
v_gene: TRBV29-1; j_gene: TRBJ2-2; abundance: -; d_gene: -; CDR3aa: CSVARAGELFF; CDR3nt: TGCAGCGTTGCGAGGGCCGGGGAGCTGTTTTTT
v_gene: TRBV6-2/TRBV6-3; j_gene: TRBJ1-5; abundance: -; d_gene: TRBD1; CDR3aa: CASSNPDRGNQPQHF; CDR3nt: TGTGCCAGCAGCAACCCGGACAGGGGCAATCAGCCCCAGCATTTT
v_gene: TRBV6-5; j_gene: TRBJ2-7; abundance: -; d_gene: TRBD1; CDR3aa: CASKRTGDRYEQYF; CDR3nt: TGTGCCAGCAAAAGGACAGGGGATCGGTACGAGCAGTACTTC
v_gene: TRBV10-3; j_gene: TRBJ1-2; abundance: -; d_gene: TRBD1; CDR3aa: CAISENRGYGYTF; CDR3nt: TGTGCCATCAGTGAGAACAGGGGATACGGCTACACCTTC
v_gene: TRBV3-1/TRBV3-2; j_gene: TRBJ1-2; abundance: -; d_gene: -; CDR3aa: CASSQASGNGYTF; CDR3nt: TGTGCCAGCAGCCAAGCATCGGGTAATGGCTACACCTTC
v_gene: TRBV6-1; j_gene: TRBJ1-2; abundance: -; d_gene: -; CDR3aa: CASRETYGTPAYGYTF; CDR3nt: TGTGCCAGCAGAGAAACCTACGGGACACCCGCCTATGGCTACACCTTC
v_gene: TRBV7-6; j_gene: TRBJ2-7; abundance: -; d_gene: TRBD2; CDR3aa: CASSLLTSGGAAEQYF; CDR3nt: TGTGCCAGCAGCCTACTCACTAGCGGGGGGGCCGCCGAGCAGTACTTC
v_gene: TRBV4-2; j_gene: TRBJ1-1; abundance: -; d_gene: -; CDR3aa: CASSPEPGRGAEAFF; CDR3nt: TGTGCCAGCAGCCCGGAGCCCGGGAGGGGCGCTGAAGCTTTCTTT
v_gene: TRBV30; j_gene: TRBJ1-1; abundance: -; d_gene: -; CDR3aa: CAWRAGTEAFF; CDR3nt: TGTGCCTGGAGAGCGGGGACTGAAGCTTTCTTT
v_gene: TRBV6-2/TRBV6-3; j_gene: TRBJ2-3; abundance: -; d_gene: -; CDR3aa: CASSFSRGADTQYF; CDR3nt: TGTGCCAGCAGTTTCTCCAGGGGCGCAGATACGCAGTATTTT
v_gene: TRBV12-5; j_gene: TRBJ2-1; abundance: -; d_gene: -; CDR3aa: CASGPSCQGYYNEQFF; CDR3nt: TGTGCTAGTGGTCCTTCCTGTCAGGGGTACTACAATGAGCAGTTCTTC
v_gene: TRBV4-2; j_gene: TRBJ2-3; abundance: -; d_gene: TRBD2; CDR3aa: CASSQRLAGDTDTQYF; CDR3nt: TGTGCCAGCAGCCAAAGACTAGCGGGGGACACAGATACGCAGTATTTT
v_gene: TRBV6-4; j_gene: TRBJ1-1; abundance: -; d_gene: -; CDR3aa: CASSREGNTEAFF; CDR3nt: TGTGCCAGCAGCAGGGAGGGGAACACTGAAGCTTTCTTT
v_gene: TRBV3-1/TRBV3-2; j_gene: TRBJ2-6; abundance: -; d_gene: -; CDR3aa: CASSPATGTGANVLTF; CDR3nt: TGTGCCAGCAGCCCAGCAACAGGGACTGGGGCCAACGTCCTGACTTTC
v_gene: TRBV5-6; j_gene: TRBJ2-5; abundance: -; d_gene: TRBD1; CDR3aa: CASSLGLGQGTETQYF; CDR3nt: TGTGCCAGCAGCTTGGGGTTGGGACAGGGTACCGAGACCCAGTACTTC
v_gene: TRBV6-5; j_gene: TRBJ2-1; abundance: -; d_gene: TRBD2; CDR3aa: CASSYDGGGTYNEQFF; CDR3nt: TGTGCCAGCAGTTACGATGGCGGGGGGACGTACAATGAGCAGTTCTTC
v_gene: TRBV18; j_gene: TRBJ2-6; abundance: -; d_gene: TRBD1; CDR3aa: CASSRFPGQGDSGANVLTF; CDR3nt: TGTGCCAGCTCACGCTTCCCGGGACAGGGGGATTCTGGGGCCAACGTCCTGACTTTC
v_gene: TRBV19; j_gene: TRBJ1-1; abundance: -; d_gene: TRBD1; CDR3aa: CASTRRGLTEAFF; CDR3nt: TGTGCCAGCACCCGCAGGGGGCTCACTGAAGCTTTCTTT
v_gene: TRBV5-1; j_gene: TRBJ2-5; abundance: -; d_gene: -; CDR3aa: CASSLSRGQETQYF; CDR3nt: TGCGCCAGCAGCTTGAGTCGGGGCCAAGAGACCCAGTACTTC
v_gene: TRBV5-1; j_gene: TRBJ2-1; abundance: -; d_gene: -; CDR3aa: CASSLEGEWDEQFF; CDR3nt: TGCGCCAGCAGCTTGGAGGGGGAGTGGGATGAGCAGTTCTTC
v_gene: TRBV14; j_gene: TRBJ1-2; abundance: -; d_gene: -; CDR3aa: CASSQVGGARNYGYTF; CDR3nt: TGTGCCAGCAGCCAAGTGGGAGGGGCGCGGAACTATGGCTACACCTTC
v_gene: TRBV4-2; j_gene: TRBJ1-5; abundance: -; d_gene: -; CDR3aa: CASSQDFSFGTVVRNQPQHF; CDR3nt: TGTGCCAGCAGCCAAGATTTTTCGTTTGGTACAGTCGTTAGAAATCAGCCCCAGCATTTT